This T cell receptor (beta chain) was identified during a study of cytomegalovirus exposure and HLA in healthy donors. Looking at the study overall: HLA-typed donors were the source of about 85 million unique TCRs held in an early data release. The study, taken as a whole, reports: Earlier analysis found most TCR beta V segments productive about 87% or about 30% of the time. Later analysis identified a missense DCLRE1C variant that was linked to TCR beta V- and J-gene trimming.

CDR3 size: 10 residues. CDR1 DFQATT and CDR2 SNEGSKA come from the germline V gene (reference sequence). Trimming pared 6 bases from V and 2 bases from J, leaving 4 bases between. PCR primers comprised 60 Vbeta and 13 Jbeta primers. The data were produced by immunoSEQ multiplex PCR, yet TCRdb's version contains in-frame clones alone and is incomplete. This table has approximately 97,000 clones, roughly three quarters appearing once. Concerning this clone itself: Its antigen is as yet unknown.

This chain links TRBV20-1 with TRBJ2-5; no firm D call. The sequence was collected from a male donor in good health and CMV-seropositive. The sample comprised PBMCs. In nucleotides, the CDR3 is TGCAGTGCCGTACAAGAGACCCAGTACTTC. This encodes CSAVQETQYF.